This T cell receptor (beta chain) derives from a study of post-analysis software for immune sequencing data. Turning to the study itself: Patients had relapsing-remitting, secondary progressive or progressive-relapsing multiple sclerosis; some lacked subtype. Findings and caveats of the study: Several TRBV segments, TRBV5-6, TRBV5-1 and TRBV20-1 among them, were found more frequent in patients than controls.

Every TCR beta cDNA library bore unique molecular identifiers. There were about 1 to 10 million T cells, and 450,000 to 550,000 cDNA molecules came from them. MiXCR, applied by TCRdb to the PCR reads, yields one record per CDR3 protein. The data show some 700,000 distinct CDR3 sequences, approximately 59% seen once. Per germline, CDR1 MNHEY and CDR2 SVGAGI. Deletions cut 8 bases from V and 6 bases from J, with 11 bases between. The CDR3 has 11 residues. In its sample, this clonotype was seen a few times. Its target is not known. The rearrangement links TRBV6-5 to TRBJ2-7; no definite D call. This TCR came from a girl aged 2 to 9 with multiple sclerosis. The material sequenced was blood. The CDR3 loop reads CASGIVSEQYF. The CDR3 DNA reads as TGTGCCAGCGGCATCGTGAGCGAGCAGTACTTC.